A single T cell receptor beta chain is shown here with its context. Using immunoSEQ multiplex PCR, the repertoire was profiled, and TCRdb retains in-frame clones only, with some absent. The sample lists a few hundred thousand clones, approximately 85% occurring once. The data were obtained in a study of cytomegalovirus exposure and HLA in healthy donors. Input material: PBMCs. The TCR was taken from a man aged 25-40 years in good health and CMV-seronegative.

The CDR3: CASSFTGGSYEQYF. The CDR3 DNA follows: TGTGCCAGTAGTTTTACAGGGGGCTCCTACGAGCAGTACTTC. The V call is TRBV19, the J call TRBJ2-7; 8 positions agree with TRBD1. The germline V gene has CDR1 LNHDA and CDR2 SQIVND (reference sequence). The CDR3 consists of 14 residues. Germline trimming cut 5 bases from V and 0 bases from J; bases unmatched to any gene: 3.